A single count supports the clone carrying this T cell receptor beta chain. Its cognate antigen is unknown. The CDR3 is 13 residues long. The V gene's germline CDR1 is SGDLS and CDR2 YYNGEE. V was trimmed by 0 bases and J by 2 bases, leaving 5 bases between them. With 60 Vbeta and 13 Jbeta primers, the PCR was carried out. Method: immunoSEQ multiplex PCR; TCRdb's copy keeps in-frame clones and lacks some. The table includes roughly 100,000 clones, around 82% detected once. This specimen comes from a study of cytomegalovirus exposure and HLA in healthy donors. Study results and limitations: Per a later analysis, HLA-associated TCR beta chains showed more clonal expansion than other, equally common TCR beta chains. As was reported, the HLA-A and HLA-B alleles of most subjects were accurately predicted from TCR beta sequences. Upon later analysis, TCR association rates were observed to vary by HLA locus, being highest for DRB1 and lowest for HLA-C.

The source material was PBMCs. The TCR was taken from a woman in her 40s in good health and CMV-seronegative. The chain recombines TRBV9 with TRBJ1-1, with D unresolved. CDR3 nucleotide sequence: TGTGCCAGCAGCGTAGTAGTAAACACTGAAGCTTTCTTT. Amino acid sequence: CASSVVVNTEAFF.